These 25 T cell receptor beta chains were sequenced from one sample in a study of blood T cell repertoires in COVID-19. Profiling relied on immunoSEQ multiplex PCR, and the TCRdb table lists in-frame clones only, not all of them. This table has fewer than 30,000 clones, roughly nine tenths appearing once. Material: peripheral blood. The receptors were sampled from a man aged 60 to 75 with acute or convalescent COVID-19.

The chain uses TRBV28 and TRBJ1-6, with D unresolved. This CDR3 has 15 residues. The V end was cut by 5 bases, the J end by 7 bases, with 15 bases between. CDR1 is MDHEN and CDR2 is SYDVKM in the germline V gene. CDR3 protein: CASSPPFQRNSPLHF. CDR3 nucleotides: TGTGCCAGCAGTCCGCCCTTCCAGAGGAATTCACCCCTCCACTTT.

This sequence joins TRBV5-1 and TRBJ1-4, with 7 bases that match TRBD1. Germline V gene data show CDR1 as SGHRS and CDR2 as YFSETQ. CDR3 size: 16 residues. V trimming: 1 base; J trimming: 0 bases; junction bases outside the gene matches: 3. The CDR3 region is CASSLSQGATNEKLFF. DNA for the CDR3: TGCGCCAGCAGCTTGTCCCAGGGGGCAACTAATGAAAAACTGTTTTTT.

V gene TRBV5-5 combines with J gene TRBJ2-1; perhaps TRBD2 as D (6 bases). V lost 4 bases and J 0 bases, leaving 11 bases between the germline ends. The length of the CDR3 is 15 residues. CDR1 is SGHKS, CDR2 YYEKEE, per germline (reference sequence). The CDR3 reads CASSLIGSSYNEQFF. The CDR3 coding sequence is TGTGCCAGCAGCCTGATCGGGAGCTCCTACAATGAGCAGTTCTTC.

A note on this clone: This likely comes from a read error, as the CDR3 has no conserved phenylalanine or tryptophan at its end. It is unclear where the CDR3 begins or ends on the DNA, so no DNA is shown, and the CDR3 is as TCRdb lists it. This chain connects TRBV6-6 to TRBJ1-2; the D call TRBD1 from the table was never checked on the DNA. The CDR3 is 12 residues long, counting both termini. Per the germline V gene, CDR1 is MNHNY and CDR2 is SVGAGI (reference sequence). CDR3 sequence reads: CASSYQGQLYLR.

The chain links TRBV3-1 (or the pseudogene TRBV3-2) to TRBJ1-2, with D uncertain. Germline V lookup: CDR1 LGHDT, CDR2 YNNKEL (reference sequence). The CDR3 has 14 residues. V was clipped by 4 bases and J by 2 bases, with 11 bases between them. The CDR3 here is CASSPRTGNYGYTF. The DNA of the CDR3 is TGTGCCAGCAGCCCTCGGACGGGGAACTATGGCTACACCTTC.

This chain uses TRBV18 with TRBJ2-7; 7 bases are a match to TRBD2. Germline V gives CDR1 KGHSH, CDR2 LQKENI. The CDR3 runs 13 residues. Trimming at V came to 2 bases and at J to 6 bases, leaving 4 bases not matched to a gene. The DNA of the CDR3 is TGTGCCAGCTCACCATACGGGGGGTCCGAGCAGTACTTC. Translating it yields CASSPYGGSEQYF.

Points on this clone: The identical CDR3 is also encoded by other nucleotide sequences in the sample. V gene TRBV27 combines with J gene TRBJ1-3; D perhaps matches TRBD1 (5 bases). From germline, CDR1 is MNHEY and CDR2 SMNVEV (reference sequence). Trimming cost V 2 bases and J 0 bases, with 5 bases left between them. The CDR3 sequence is 14 residues long. CDR3 loop: CASSLRGSGNTIYF. The CDR3 DNA is TGTGCCAGCAGTTTAAGGGGCTCTGGAAACACCATATATTTT.

J is TRBJ1-2 and V is TRBV12-3 or TRBV12-4, with D possibly TRBD1 on 5 matching bases. The CDR3 covers 13 residues. The ends were cut back, 5 bases at V and 0 bases at J, with 7 bases in the middle. In nucleotides, the CDR3 is TGTGCCAGCAGTCGACAGTCTAACTATGGCTACACCTTC. Protein sequence: CASSRQSNYGYTF.

The chain links TRBV3-1 (or the pseudogene TRBV3-2) to TRBJ2-1, with 8 bases aligning to TRBD2. Trimming took 4 bases from V and 0 from J; bases not matched to a gene: 5. This CDR3 region has 16 residues. Per germline, CDR1 LGHDT and CDR2 YNNKEL (reference sequence). The CDR3 DNA is TGTGCCAGCAGCCCTACTCTAGCGGGCTCCTACAATGAGCAGTTCTTC. This gives the protein CASSPTLAGSYNEQFF.

The chain has TRBV27 and TRBJ2-6; TRBD2 is a possible D gene (6 bases). Per germline, CDR1 MNHEY and CDR2 SMNVEV (reference sequence). CDR3 length equals 16 residues. V gave up 5 bases and J gave up 4 bases, with 15 bases separating them. The CDR3 DNA is TGTGCCAGCAGTCGACCCGGGGGAGCCGGGGCCAACGTCCTGACTTTC. Translated: CASSRPGGAGANVLTF. Filled out from reference TRBV27 and TRBJ2-6, the complete variable domain reads EAQVTQNPRYLITVTGKKLTVTCSQNMNHEYMSWYRQDPGLGLRQIYYSMNVEVTDKGDVPEGYKVSRKEKRNFPLILESPSPNQTSLYFCASSRPGGAGANVLTFGAGSRLTVL.

This sequence joins TRBV7-9 and TRBJ1-4; 7 bases line up with TRBD1. Germline V gene lookup returns CDR1 SEHNR and CDR2 FQNEAQ (reference sequence). Trimming at V came to 4 bases and at J to 4 bases, leaving 6 bases not matched to a gene. The CDR3 has 15 residues. Here the CDR3 DNA reads TGTGCCAGCAGCTCCCCGGGACAGCTTAATGAAAAACTGTTTTTT. Translated: CASSSPGQLNEKLFF.

This chain links TRBV25-1 with TRBJ2-3; D is possibly TRBD2 (6 bases). CDR3 length: 14 amino acids. Deletions cut 4 bases from V and 1 base from J, with 9 bases between. Germline V gives CDR1 MGHDK, CDR2 SYGVNS. The CDR3 bases are TGTGCCAGCAGTGTGTGGGGGGGCACAGATACGCAGTATTTT. It is translated as CASSVWGGTDTQYF.

The gene calls are TRBV11-1 and TRBJ2-3; perhaps TRBD2 as D (6 bases). Germline V gene data show CDR1 as SGHAT and CDR2 as FQDESV (reference sequence). The length of the CDR3 is 15 residues. V was clipped by 3 bases and J by 5 bases, with 15 bases between them. Here the CDR3 reads CASSFLGGFGDTQYF. The CDR3 DNA reads TGTGCCAGCAGCTTCCTCGGGGGTTTTGGAGATACGCAGTATTTT.

This clone was observed a handful of times. This chain uses TRBV19 with TRBJ1-1, with a weak D call TRBD1 (6 bases). The germline V and J ends were trimmed by 3 bases and 5 bases, with 13 bases remaining between them. Germline V gene data show CDR1 as LNHDA and CDR2 as SQIVND (reference sequence). CDR3 size: 14 residues. Here the CDR3 DNA reads TGTGCCAGTAGTATCCAGGGGCGAGGTACTGAAGCTTTCTTT. This sequence encodes CASSIQGRGTEAFF.

The rearrangement uses TRBV29-1 and TRBJ1-1, with 7 bases matching TRBD1. This CDR3 has 12 amino acids. V dropped 8 bases and J dropped 1; count of bases not matched to a gene: 4. From germline, CDR1 is SQVTM and CDR2 ANQGSEA. CDR3 protein: CSLSGGNTEAFF. CDR3 nucleotides: TGCAGCCTCTCAGGGGGGAACACTGAAGCTTTCTTT.

This sequence joins TRBV7-2 and TRBJ1-4; D is undetermined. The CDR3 spans 12 residues. V was cut by 5 bases and J by 8 bases, with 9 bases left in between. Looked up from germline, CDR1 is SGHTA and CDR2 is FQGNSA. The CDR3 region has the DNA TGTGCCAGCAGCGCTCCGGGGGAAAAACTGTTTTTT. Protein: CASSAPGEKLFF. Full variable domain (remainder filled in from reference TRBV7-2 and TRBJ1-4): GAGVSQSPSNKVTEKGKDVELRCDPISGHTALYWYRQSLGQGLEFLIYFQGNSAPDKSGLPSDRFSAERTGGSVSTLTIQRTQQEDSAVYLCASSAPGEKLFFGSGTQLSVL.

The chain has TRBV7-8 and TRBJ2-7, with a possible D match to TRBD1 (6 bases). CDR3 size: 12 residues. In germline, CDR1 is SGHVS, CDR2 FQNEAQ. Trimming took 2 bases from V and 4 from J, leaving 6 bases between them. The chain's CDR3 is CASSLRGYEQYF. The CDR3 coding sequence is TGTGCCAGCAGCTTAAGGGGGTACGAGCAGTACTTC.

This clone has only one observation. The chain combines TRBV4-2 with TRBJ2-1, with 13 positions matching TRBD2. Trimming cost V 1 base and J 7 bases; bases outside gene matches: 4. CDR3 length equals 16 residues. Per germline, CDR1 LGHNA and CDR2 YNFKEQ. CDR3 residues: CASSQVGTSGNNEQFF. The CDR3 region has the DNA TGTGCCAGCAGCCAAGTTGGGACTAGCGGGAATAATGAGCAGTTCTTC.

The chain employs TRBV19 and TRBJ1-1; no clear D. Germline V gene data show CDR1 as LNHDA and CDR2 as SQIVND (reference sequence). V was trimmed by 5 bases and J by 1 base, leaving 8 bases between them. CDR3 length equals 13 residues. In DNA, the CDR3 is TGTGCCAGTAGTCGTCTGCGGAACACTGAAGCTTTCTTT. Translation gives CASSRLRNTEAFF.

V gene TRBV24-1 combines with J gene TRBJ2-6; D unresolved. The V and J ends lost 4 bases and 0 bases respectively, with 15 bases between them. Germline V gene lookup returns CDR1 KGHDR and CDR2 SFDVKD. The length of the CDR3 is 18 residues. The CDR3: CATSDLNSGHSGANVLTF. Written as DNA, the CDR3 is TGTGCCACCAGTGACTTAAATTCTGGGCACTCTGGGGCCAACGTCCTGACTTTC.

V usage is TRBV9 and J usage is TRBJ2-5; perhaps TRBD1 as D (6 bases). The CDR3 covers 16 residues. Germline V gene data show CDR1 as SGDLS and CDR2 as YYNGEE. V was trimmed by 3 bases and J by 5 bases, leaving 20 bases between them. The CDR3 DNA sequence: TGTGCCAGCAGCGACCTCAAGGACAGCTTGGCGGAGACCCAGTACTTC. Protein product: CASSDLKDSLAETQYF.

The chain links TRBV4-1 to TRBJ2-5; 7 bases agree with TRBD2. The CDR3 is 17 amino acids. Germline values: CDR1 MGHRA, CDR2 YSYEKL. Trimming at V came to 0 bases and at J to 1 base, leaving 8 bases not matched to a gene. CDR3 amino acids: CASSQDGVASGQETQYF. The CDR3 DNA reads TGCGCCAGCAGCCAAGATGGAGTGGCTAGCGGCCAAGAGACCCAGTACTTC.

This chain uses TRBV27 with TRBJ1-2, with unresolved D. The germline gives CDR1 MNHEY, CDR2 SMNVEV (reference sequence). The CDR3 runs to 15 residues. V was cut by 1 base and J by 1 base, with 10 bases left in between. The CDR3 DNA follows: TGTGCCAGCAGTTTATTCCAGAACGTTAACTATGGCTACACCTTC. Translated, it gives CASSLFQNVNYGYTF.

The CDR3 protein is CASSVASGRGMGVTDTQYF. The CDR3 region has the DNA TGCGCCAGCAGTGTGGCTAGCGGGAGGGGTATGGGAGTCACAGATACGCAGTATTTT. This chain links TRBV10-2 with TRBJ2-3; 12 bases fit TRBD2. Unmatched junction bases numbered 13, after V lost 4 bases and J lost 2 bases. The germline CDR1 and CDR2 sequences are WSHSY and SAAADI. This CDR3 has 19 amino acids.

The table lists this clone with a count of one. The chain uses TRBV7-3 and TRBJ2-3; tentative D call: TRBD2 (6 bases). The germline V gene has CDR1 SGHTA and CDR2 FQGTGA. Trimming cost V 6 bases and J 4 bases, with 17 bases left between them. The CDR3 covers 15 residues. CDR3 nucleotides: TGTGCCAGCAGTTCTGATTCCGGGAGTGCAGATACGCAGTATTTT. It encodes CASSSDSGSADTQYF.